This T cell receptor beta chain originates from a study of cytomegalovirus exposure and HLA in healthy donors. The CDR3 runs 15 residues. Germline-derived CDR1 and CDR2 are SGHDT and YYEEEE. V was clipped by 5 bases and J by 8 bases; unmatched bases: 15. The PCR contained 60 Vbeta and 13 Jbeta primers. The data were produced by immunoSEQ multiplex PCR, yet TCRdb's version contains in-frame clones alone and is incomplete. The repertoire holds nearly 200,000 clones, with over 70% as singletons. Overall study results and limits: TCR association rates varied by HLA locus in a later analysis, with DRB1 highest and HLA-C lowest. Per a prior analysis, the majority of TCR beta V segments were productive roughly 87% or roughly 30% of the time.

Of note for this clone: Its matching antigen is unknown.

This receptor was obtained from a young man in good health and CMV-seronegative. This chain uses TRBV5-6 with TRBJ1-2; TRBD1 matches at 7 bases. Specimen: PBMCs. As DNA, the CDR3 is TGTGCCAGCAGATGGGACAGCTCCGGTCTTCGGGGCTACACCTTC. The encoded protein is CASRWDSSGLRGYTF. Full variable domain (missing parts from reference TRBV5-6 and TRBJ1-2): DAGVTQSPTHLIKTRGQQVTLRCSPKSGHDTVSWYQQALGQGPQFIFQYYEEEERQRGNFPDRFSGHQFPNYSSELNVNALLLGDSALYLCASRWDSSGLRGYTFGSGTRLTVV.